Following are 31 T cell receptor beta chains from one sample sequenced in a study of human T cells and chemical hapten exposure. Time point given: pre-sensitization, week 0. Regarding treatment: therapeutic diphenylcyclopropenone sensitization with weekly scalp DPC. TCRdb re-analysed the RACE reads in MiXCR, keeping a single row per CDR3 protein. The data show roughly 81,000 distinct CDR3 sequences, 8.5% seen once. This specimen consisted of whole blood, obtained in connection with sensitization to the hapten diphenylcyclopropenone (DPC). These receptor sequences come from a man aged 40-49 years with alopecia areata. Some clones in this sample may be carry-over from other donors' samples.

CDR3 sequence reads: CASSHLARGGYNEQFF. CDR3 sequence (DNA): TGTGCCAGCAGCCACCTGGCCCGAGGGGGCTACAATGAGCAGTTCTTC. The V call is TRBV3-1, the J call TRBJ2-1, with D maybe TRBD1 (6 bases). CDR3 length: 16 amino acids. The germline CDR1 and CDR2 sequences are LGHDT and YNNKEL (reference sequence). V lost 3 bases, J lost 3 bases, and 15 bases lay in between.

Many counts were recorded for this clonotype. This chain uses TRBV18 with TRBJ2-3, with D hard to call. Germline CDR1 and CDR2: KGHSH and LQKENI. The CDR3 runs 14 residues. V lost 5 bases, J lost 1 base, and 10 bases lay in between. CDR3 bases: TGTGCCAGCTCAACCGGGTCCGGCACAGATACGCAGTATTTT. Translated: CASSTGSGTDTQYF.

This clonotype was detected only once. This may arise from a read error, as a much more abundant clone is one base away. Here the CDR3 reads CDSSYFRTLPGTDTQYF. The CDR3 DNA reads as TGTGACAGCAGTTACTTCCGGACCCTCCCGGGCACAGATACGCAGTATTTT. V and J are TRBV6-5 and TRBJ2-3; D uncertain. The CDR3 length is 17 residues. CDR1 and CDR2 (germline): MNHEY, SVGAGI.

V and J are TRBV5-1 and TRBJ1-1; 9 nucleotides align to TRBD1. The CDR3 extends over 15 amino acids. Losses at the gene ends were 0 bases for V and 3 bases for J; bases not matched to a gene: 3. Germline V gene sequence: CDR1 SGHRS, CDR2 YFSETQ. DNA of the CDR3: TGCGCCAGCAGCTTGGGGGACAGGGACTACACTGAAGCTTTCTTT. Protein: CASSLGDRDYTEAFF.

The J gene is TRBJ2-1, the V gene TRBV4-2, with D perhaps matching TRBD1 or TRBD2 (5 bases each). CDR1 LGHNA and CDR2 YNFKEQ come from the germline V gene. This CDR3 has 14 residues. The V end was cut by 1 base, the J end by 5 bases, with 9 bases between. The CDR3 DNA is TGTGCCAGCAGCCAAGGGGACGCAGACAATGAGCAGTTCTTC. This encodes CASSQGDADNEQFF.

This clonotype showed up just a few times. This chain joins TRBV6-5 and TRBJ1-1, with D possibly being TRBD1 (5 bases). This CDR3 comprises 16 residues. Germline CDR1 reads MNHEY; CDR2 reads SVGAGI. V was cut by 4 bases and J by 5 bases, with 20 bases left in between. CDR3 coding DNA: TGTGCCAGCAGTTTATGGCGAGGCCGGGGGGTGACTGAAGCTTTCTTT. It is translated as CASSLWRGRGVTEAFF.

Here the CDR3 reads CASSLGGREGFGDSYLAKNIQYF. The CDR3 bases are TGTGCCAGCAGCTTAGGGGGGCGGGAGGGATTCGGAGATTCCTATCTAGCCAAAAACATTCAGTACTTC. V is TRBV7-2 and J is TRBJ2-4, with 9 bases lining up with TRBD2. The CDR3 has 23 residues. Germline lookup yields CDR1 SGHTA and CDR2 FQGNSA. J was trimmed by 0 bases and V by 1 base; bases with no gene match: 22.

Many counts were recorded for this clonotype. The J gene is TRBJ1-2, the V gene TRBV5-1, with D hard to call. There are 15 residues in the CDR3. Trimming took 5 bases from V and 5 from J, leaving 19 bases between them. CDR1 and CDR2 from the germline V gene are SGHRS and YFSETQ. Here the CDR3 DNA reads TGCGCCAGCAGAGATGGGTTGGCAGCCAGTTATGGCTACACCTTC. Amino acids: CASRDGLAASYGYTF. The entire variable domain, with the rest obtained from reference TRBV5-1 and TRBJ1-2, is as follows: KAGVTQTPRYLIKTRGQQVTLSCSPISGHRSVSWYQQTPGQGLQFLFEYFSETQRNKGNFPGRFSGRQFSNSRSEMNVSTLELGDSALYLCASRDGLAASYGYTFGSGTRLTVV.

This clonotype came up many times. This chain joins TRBV5-5 and TRBJ2-7; 11 nucleotides line up with TRBD2. Looked up from germline, CDR1 is SGHKS and CDR2 is YYEKEE (reference sequence). J gave up 6 bases and V 4 bases, and 6 bases lay outside the gene matches. The CDR3 is 14 amino acids. The CDR3 DNA follows: TGTGCCAGCAGCGTCGGGACTAGCGGAGGCGAGCAGTACGTC. This translates into CASSVGTSGGEQYV.

This clonotype was recorded at least ten times. V usage is TRBV7-2 and J usage is TRBJ2-1; 12 bases are shared with TRBD2. The CDR3 contains 15 residues. In germline, CDR1 is SGHTA, CDR2 FQGNSA. V shed 2 bases, J shed 8 bases, and the junction held 4 bases outside the gene matches. The CDR3 bases are TGTGCCAGCAGCTTACTGGCTAGCGGGAGGGATGAGCAGTTCTTC. Residues: CASSLLASGRDEQFF.

The table lists this clonotype with many counts. The rearrangement joins TRBV27 to TRBJ2-7; the D gene is possibly TRBD2 (5 bases). CDR1 and CDR2 (germline): MNHEY, SMNVEV (reference sequence). V was clipped by 3 bases and J by 7 bases, with 13 bases between them. The CDR3 contains 13 residues. For the CDR3, the DNA is TGTGCCAGCAGTTTCCCGGGAACGGGGGAGCAGTACTTC. Protein sequence: CASSFPGTGEQYF.

The chain recombines TRBV29-1 with TRBJ2-5, with D tentatively TRBD1 (5 bases). The germline V gene encodes CDR1 SQVTM and CDR2 ANQGSEA. Trimming left V 4 bases short and J 4 bases short, with 13 bases between. This CDR3 spans 13 amino acids. CDR3 amino acids: CSVAQAIGETQYF. As DNA, the CDR3 is TGCAGCGTTGCACAGGCGATCGGAGAGACCCAGTACTTC.

The chain recombines TRBV14 with TRBJ2-3, with 7 bases aligning to TRBD2. There are 20 residues in the CDR3. V lost 4 bases, J lost 3 bases, and 22 bases stayed unmatched. CDR1 is SGHDN, CDR2 FVKESK, per germline. DNA for the CDR3: TGTGCCAGCAGCCTCTTCGGAGTCGCGGGAGTGTACTCGGGGACAGATACGCAGTATTTT. This translates into CASSLFGVAGVYSGTDTQYF.

The CDR3 loop is CSAVSGQGGTRQYF. CDR3 bases: TGCAGTGCCGTTTCGGGACAGGGTGGGACTAGACAGTACTTC. This sequence joins TRBV20-1 and TRBJ2-7; D perhaps matches TRBD1 (9 bases). The CDR3 consists of 14 residues. The V end lost 6 bases, the J end lost 10 bases, and 25 bases lay between the germline ends. CDR1 is DFQATT, CDR2 SNEGSKA, per germline (reference sequence).

The chain employs TRBV5-5 and TRBJ2-1; 10 bases fit TRBD2. Germline V gene data show CDR1 as SGHKS and CDR2 as YYEKEE (reference sequence). The CDR3 is made up of 15 amino acids. V shed 1 base, J shed 5 bases, and the junction held 3 bases outside the gene matches. As DNA, the CDR3 is TGTGCCAGCAGCTTGACTAGCGGGAATCACAATGAGCAGTTCTTC. Amino acids: CASSLTSGNHNEQFF.

This clonotype was counted a few times. The genes are TRBV2 and TRBJ2-3; D gene ambiguous. The CDR3 loop spans 12 amino acids. Germline V CDR1 and CDR2: SNHLY, FYNNEI. V gave up 1 base and J gave up 2 bases, with 1 base separating them. The CDR3 nucleotides are TGTGCCAGCAGTGAAGTCACAGATACGCAGTATTTT. This translates into CASSEVTDTQYF.

Comment on this clonotype: Given a much more abundant clone one base away, this may be a read error. This rearrangement joins TRBV6-6 to TRBJ2-1; TRBD1 aligns across 12 bases. Germline loops: CDR1 MNHNY, CDR2 SVGAGI (reference sequence). There are 15 residues in the CDR3. CDR3 nucleotide sequence: TGTGCCAGCAGGAACCCGGGACAGGGGGCCTATGAGCAGCTCTTC. Translation: CASRNPGQGAYEQLF.

This clonotype has at least ten counts. The J gene is TRBJ1-5, the V gene TRBV4-3; 7 nucleotides match TRBD1. V lost 0 bases, J lost 4 bases, and 6 bases stayed unmatched. This CDR3 has 16 residues. Germline lookup yields CDR1 LGHNA and CDR2 YSLEER. The CDR3, as DNA: TGCGCCAGCAGCCAAGATCTAGGGGGCAGGAATCAGCCCCAGCATTTT. Translating it yields CASSQDLGGRNQPQHF.

This clonotype was found a few times. The chain combines TRBV10-2 with TRBJ2-3; D is perhaps TRBD1 or TRBD2 (6 bases each). V lost 5 bases to trimming and J lost 0 bases, with 12 bases between them. The CDR3 covers 15 residues. Germline loops: CDR1 WSHSY, CDR2 SAAADI. The CDR3 region is CASSSQGGSTDTQYF. CDR3 nucleotide sequence: TGCGCCAGCAGTTCACAGGGAGGCAGCACAGATACGCAGTATTTT.

The J gene is TRBJ1-5, the V gene TRBV5-6; D may be TRBD1 (6 bases). This CDR3 contains 14 residues. V was cut by 4 bases and J by 7 bases, with 15 bases left in between. Germline V gene data show CDR1 as SGHDT and CDR2 as YYEEEE. CDR3 nucleotide sequence: TGTGCCAGCAGCCCCAGGGGTGGAGCGCAGCCCCAGCATTTT. Its translation is CASSPRGGAQPQHF.

In its sample, this clonotype was seen many times. The chain joins TRBV27 to TRBJ1-5; TRBD1 matches 9 bases. The V gene end was trimmed by 6 bases and the J gene end by 2 bases; junction bases not matched to a gene: 8. The CDR3 loop spans 16 amino acids. Germline values: CDR1 MNHEY, CDR2 SMNVEV (reference sequence). This CDR3 reads CASRPLQGAGNQPQHF. The CDR3 nucleotides read TGTGCCAGCAGACCGCTACAGGGGGCGGGCAATCAGCCCCAGCATTTT.

This clonotype was detected a few times. The chain is built from TRBV30 and TRBJ2-1, with 13 nucleotides matching TRBD2. This CDR3 has 16 residues. Losses at the gene ends were 0 bases for V and 6 bases for J; bases not matched to a gene: 5. From germline, CDR1 is GTSNPN and CDR2 SVGIG (reference sequence). This CDR3 is CAWSVRGLAGANEQFF. In DNA form, the CDR3 reads TGTGCCTGGAGTGTACGAGGACTAGCGGGAGCCAATGAGCAGTTCTTC.

There are a few counts of this clonotype. The chain has TRBV4-1 and TRBJ1-3; no reliable D call. The CDR3 is 16 residues long. Per germline, CDR1 MGHRA and CDR2 YSYEKL. V was clipped by 1 base and J by 0 bases, with 10 bases between them. Here the CDR3 reads CASSQVLRSSGNTIYF. The CDR3 nucleotides are TGCGCCAGCAGCCAAGTTCTCAGGAGCTCTGGAAACACCATATATTTT.

This clonotype was recorded a few times. The genes are TRBV9 and TRBJ2-7; D might be TRBD2 (5 bases). Germline values: CDR1 SGDLS, CDR2 YYNGEE. This CDR3 region has 13 residues. Trimming pared 4 bases from V and 7 bases from J, leaving 15 bases between. In DNA, the CDR3 is TGTGCCAGCAGCTCAACGTGGGGAGCTGAGCAGTACTTC. This codes for CASSSTWGAEQYF.

This clonotype came up a few times. V and J are TRBV15 and TRBJ2-6; weak D call: TRBD2 (5 bases). Germline CDR1 LNHNV, CDR2 YYDKDF (reference sequence). V shed 3 bases and J shed 0 bases, with 9 bases lying between them. CDR3 length: 16 residues. The CDR3 bases are TGTGCCACCAGCAGCCCCCTAGCCTCTGGGGCCAACGTCCTGACTTTC. Amino acids: CATSSPLASGANVLTF.

This clonotype was counted only a few times. This chain links TRBV28 with TRBJ1-4, with D perhaps matching TRBD1 (5 bases). This CDR3 contains 14 residues. Trimming removed 6 bases from V and 5 bases from J, with 13 bases in between. The germline V gene has CDR1 MDHEN and CDR2 SYDVKM. In DNA form, the CDR3 reads TGTGCCAGCAGCCTGAACAGGCGGAATGAAAAACTGTTTTTT. Its translation: CASSLNRRNEKLFF.

This clonotype was seen only a few times. The CDR3 here is CASSPPLTPTENEQFF. CDR3 coding DNA: TGTGCCAGCTCACCACCTTTGACACCAACGGAAAATGAGCAGTTCTTC. V gene TRBV18 combines with J gene TRBJ2-1; no definite D call. The V end was cut by 0 bases, the J end by 7 bases, with 16 bases between. The CDR3 extends over 16 amino acids. Germline lookup yields CDR1 KGHSH and CDR2 LQKENI.

This clonotype occurred once. The junction departs from the called germline gene at one end, perhaps through a read error. This rearrangement joins TRBV19 to TRBJ2-1; the D gene is possibly TRBD1 (5 bases). Germline values: CDR1 LNHDA, CDR2 SQIVND (reference sequence). The CDR3 is made up of 14 amino acids. The CDR3 coding sequence is TGTGCCAGTAGTATGATGGGGCGCGGCAATGAGAAGTTCTTC. Its protein product is CASSMMGRGNEKFF.

The table lists this clonotype with a few counts. The CDR3 here is CSAPDTRSYGYTF. Written as DNA, the CDR3 is TGCAGTGCTCCGGACACCAGGAGCTATGGCTACACCTTC. J is TRBJ1-2 and V is TRBV20-1; a weak D match, TRBD1 (5 bases). The CDR3 runs to 13 residues. V lost 5 bases to trimming and J lost 4 bases, with 14 bases between them. Per the germline V gene, CDR1 is DFQATT and CDR2 is SNEGSKA (reference sequence).

The rearrangement joins TRBV6-2 or TRBV6-3 to TRBJ1-1; weak D call: TRBD1 (5 bases). The CDR3 is 14 amino acids. V was trimmed by 6 bases and J by 0 bases, leaving 11 bases between them. CDR1 and CDR2 (germline): MNHEY, SVGEGT. The CDR3 spells CASSPRGLNTEAFF. The DNA for the CDR3 is TGTGCCAGCAGCCCACGGGGACTGAACACTGAAGCTTTCTTT.

The chain links TRBV6-2 or TRBV6-3 to TRBJ2-7; TRBD2 is a possible D gene (6 bases). Trimming pared 6 bases from V and 2 bases from J, leaving 29 bases between. The length of the CDR3 is 19 residues. The germline V gene has CDR1 MNHEY and CDR2 SVGEGT. The CDR3 protein is CASSPLVGTSFNPPYEQYF. In DNA, the CDR3 is TGTGCCAGCAGCCCCCTTGTCGGGACTTCTTTTAACCCACCCTACGAGCAGTACTTC.